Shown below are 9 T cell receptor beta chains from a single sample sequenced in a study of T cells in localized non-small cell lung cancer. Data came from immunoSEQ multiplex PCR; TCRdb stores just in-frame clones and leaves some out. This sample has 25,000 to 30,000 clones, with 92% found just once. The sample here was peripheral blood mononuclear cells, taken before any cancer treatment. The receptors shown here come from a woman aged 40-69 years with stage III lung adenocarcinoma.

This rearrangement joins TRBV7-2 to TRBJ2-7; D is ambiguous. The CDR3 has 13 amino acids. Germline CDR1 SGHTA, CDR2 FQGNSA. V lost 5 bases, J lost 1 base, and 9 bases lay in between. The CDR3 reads CASSESQSYEQYF. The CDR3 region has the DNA TGTGCCAGCAGCGAGAGCCAGTCCTACGAGCAGTACTTC.

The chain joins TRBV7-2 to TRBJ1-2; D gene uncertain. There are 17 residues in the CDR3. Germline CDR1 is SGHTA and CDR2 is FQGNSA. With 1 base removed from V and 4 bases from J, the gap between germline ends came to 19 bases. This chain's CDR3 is CASSLGVGQDLSYGYTF. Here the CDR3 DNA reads TGTGCCAGCAGCTTAGGGGTAGGCCAGGACCTTTCCTATGGCTACACCTTC.

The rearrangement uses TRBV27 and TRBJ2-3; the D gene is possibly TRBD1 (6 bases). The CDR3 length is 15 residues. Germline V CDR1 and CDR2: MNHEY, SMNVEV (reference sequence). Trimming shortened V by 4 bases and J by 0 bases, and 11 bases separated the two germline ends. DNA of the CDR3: TGTGCCAGCAGTTCATGGACAGATAGCACAGATACGCAGTATTTT. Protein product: CASSSWTDSTDTQYF.

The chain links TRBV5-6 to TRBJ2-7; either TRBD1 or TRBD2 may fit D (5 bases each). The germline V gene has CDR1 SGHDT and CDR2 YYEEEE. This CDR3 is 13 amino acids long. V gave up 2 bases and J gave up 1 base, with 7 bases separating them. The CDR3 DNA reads TGTGCCAGCAGCTTCTGGGGGTCCTACGAGCAGTACTTC. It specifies CASSFWGSYEQYF.

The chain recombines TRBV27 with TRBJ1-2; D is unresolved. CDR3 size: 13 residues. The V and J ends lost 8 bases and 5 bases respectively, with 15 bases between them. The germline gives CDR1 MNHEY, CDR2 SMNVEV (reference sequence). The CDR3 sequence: CASQLAGGYGYTF. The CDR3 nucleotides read TGTGCCAGCCAACTCGCGGGAGGGTATGGCTACACCTTC.

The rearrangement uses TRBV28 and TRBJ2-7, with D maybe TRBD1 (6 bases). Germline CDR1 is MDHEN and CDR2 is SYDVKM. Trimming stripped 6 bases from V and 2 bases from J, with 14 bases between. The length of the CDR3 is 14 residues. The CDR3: CASRGAGVAYEQYF. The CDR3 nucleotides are TGTGCCAGCAGGGGGGCAGGGGTAGCCTACGAGCAGTACTTC.

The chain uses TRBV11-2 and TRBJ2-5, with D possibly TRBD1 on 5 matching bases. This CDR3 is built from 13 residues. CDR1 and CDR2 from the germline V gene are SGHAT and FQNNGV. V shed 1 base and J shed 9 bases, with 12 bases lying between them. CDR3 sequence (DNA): TGTGCCAGCAGCTTAGGATTAGTGGGGCCCCAGTACTTC. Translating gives CASSLGLVGPQYF.

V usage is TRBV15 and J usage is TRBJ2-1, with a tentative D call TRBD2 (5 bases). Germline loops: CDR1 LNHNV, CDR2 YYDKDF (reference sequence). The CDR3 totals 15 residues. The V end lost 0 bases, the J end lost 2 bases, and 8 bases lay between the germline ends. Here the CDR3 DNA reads TGTGCCACCAGCAGAGATCGGGGAGCCTACAATGAGCAGTTCTTC. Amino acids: CATSRDRGAYNEQFF. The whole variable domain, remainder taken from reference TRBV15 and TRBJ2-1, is DAMVIQNPRYQVTQFGKPVTLSCSQTLNHNVMYWYQQKSSQAPKLLFHYYDKDFNNEADTPDNFQSRRPNTSFCFLDIRSPGLGDTAMYLCATSRDRGAYNEQFFGPGTRLTVL.

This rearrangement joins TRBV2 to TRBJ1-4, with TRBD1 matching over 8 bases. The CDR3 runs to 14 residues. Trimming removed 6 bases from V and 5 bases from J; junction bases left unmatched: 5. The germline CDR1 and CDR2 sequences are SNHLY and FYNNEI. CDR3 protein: CASRQGAGNEKLFF. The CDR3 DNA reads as TGTGCCAGCAGGCAGGGGGCCGGCAATGAAAAACTGTTTTTT.